This T cell receptor beta chain was found in a study of cytotoxic CD8 clonotypes in ibrutinib-treated CLL. At the level of the study: IGHV unmutated 17; relapsed/refractory about 10; treatment-naive under 16. Following treatment for a median around twelve months, range 6 to 36, response samples were then taken. Points from the study as a whole: Exceeding age-matched healthy donors, baseline clonality also tracked the counts of circulating CD8+ T cells.

The CDR3 spans 14 residues. Trimming removed 7 bases from V and 3 bases from J, with 16 bases in between. Per the germline V gene, CDR1 is SNHLY and CDR2 is FYNNEI. The repertoire was sequenced with immunoSEQ multiplex PCR; TCRdb's copy has only in-frame clones and lacks some. The data show a few hundred thousand clones, just under 80% seen once. On this clone: Its antigen is undetermined.

The chain recombines TRBV2 with TRBJ2-7; D perhaps matches TRBD2 (6 bases). This sequence was found in a human donor with chronic lymphocytic leukemia. The sample in question was PBMCs, obtained before ibrutinib treatment. The CDR3 here is CASTSGTGDYEQYF. The CDR3 DNA is TGTGCCAGCACTTCCGGGACTGGGGACTACGAGCAGTACTTC. The whole variable domain, filled in from reference TRBV2 and TRBJ2-7, reads EPEVTQTPSHQVTQMGQEVILRCVPISNHLYFYWYRQILGQKVEFLVSFYNNEISEKSEIFDDQFSVERPDGSNFTLKIRSTKLEDSAMYFCASTSGTGDYEQYFGPGTRLTVT.